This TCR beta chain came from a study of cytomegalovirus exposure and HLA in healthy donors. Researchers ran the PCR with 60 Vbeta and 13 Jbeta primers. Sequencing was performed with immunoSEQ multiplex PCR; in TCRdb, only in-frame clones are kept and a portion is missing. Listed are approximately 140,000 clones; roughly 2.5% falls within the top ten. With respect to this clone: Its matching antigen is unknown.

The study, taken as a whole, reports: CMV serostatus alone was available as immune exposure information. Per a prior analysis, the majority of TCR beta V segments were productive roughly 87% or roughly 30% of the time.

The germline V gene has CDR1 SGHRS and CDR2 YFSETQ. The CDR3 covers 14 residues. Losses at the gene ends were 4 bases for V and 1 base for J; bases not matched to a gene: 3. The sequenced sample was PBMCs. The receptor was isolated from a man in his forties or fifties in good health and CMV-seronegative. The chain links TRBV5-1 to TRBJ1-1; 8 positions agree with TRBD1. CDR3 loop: CASSHGQGNTEAFF. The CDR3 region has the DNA TGCGCCAGCAGCCACGGACAGGGGAACACTGAAGCTTTCTTT.